The rows below give T cell receptor beta chains drawn from one sample of a study of PD-1 blockade in classical Hodgkin lymphoma. Sequencing was performed with immunoSEQ multiplex PCR; in TCRdb, only in-frame clones are kept and a portion is missing. This sample has approximately 9,300 clones, with 91% found just once. The sequencing sample was made of CD8+ T cells from blood. Source of these receptors: a human donor with classical Hodgkin lymphoma. CDR3s include the opening cysteine and the closing phenylalanine or tryptophan. D genes are given only for firm matches.

length: 15
J: TRBJ2-3
V: TRBV5-5
D: -
DNA: TGTGCCAGCAGCTTAGGTGATAGCTGGGCAGATACGCAGTATTTT
CDR3: CASSLGDSWADTQYF

length: 16
J: TRBJ1-1
V: TRBV28
D: -
DNA: TGTGCCAGCAGCTTGCTAATTGAAGGGATGAACACTGAAGCTTTCTTT
CDR3: CASSLLIEGMNTEAFF

length: 13
J: TRBJ1-1
V: TRBV7-6
D: -
DNA: TGTGCCAGCAGCGCCGGTGGGAACACTGAAGCTTTCTTT
CDR3: CASSAGGNTEAFF

length: 14
J: TRBJ1-2
V: TRBV6-6
D: -
DNA: TGTGCCAGCTCTCAAGCGGGTAGAGTCTATGGCTACACCTTC
CDR3: CASSQAGRVYGYTF

length: 14
J: TRBJ1-5
V: TRBV6-6
D: -
DNA: TGTGCCAGCAGTTACGAGAATCGCAATCAGCCCCAGCATTTT
CDR3: CASSYENRNQPQHF

length: 12
J: TRBJ2-7
V: TRBV2
D: TRBD1
DNA: TGTGCCAGTACCGACAGGGCCTACGAGCAGTACTTC
CDR3: CASTDRAYEQYF

length: 15
J: TRBJ2-6
V: TRBV5-1
D: -
DNA: TGCGCCAGCAGCTTGACAGACTCTGGGGCCAACGTCCTGACTTTC
CDR3: CASSLTDSGANVLTF

length: 13
J: TRBJ2-1
V: TRBV27
D: -
DNA: TGTGCCAGCAGTTTAATCGGATACAATGAGCAGTTCTTC
CDR3: CASSLIGYNEQFF

length: 14
J: TRBJ2-7
V: TRBV9
D: -
DNA: TGTGCCAGCAGCGTAGTCGGACTCCGCTACGAGCAGTACTTC
CDR3: CASSVVGLRYEQYF

length: 13
J: TRBJ2-1
V: TRBV19
D: -
DNA: TGTGCCAGTAGCGGACATATCTACAATGAGCAGTTCTTC
CDR3: CASSGHIYNEQFF